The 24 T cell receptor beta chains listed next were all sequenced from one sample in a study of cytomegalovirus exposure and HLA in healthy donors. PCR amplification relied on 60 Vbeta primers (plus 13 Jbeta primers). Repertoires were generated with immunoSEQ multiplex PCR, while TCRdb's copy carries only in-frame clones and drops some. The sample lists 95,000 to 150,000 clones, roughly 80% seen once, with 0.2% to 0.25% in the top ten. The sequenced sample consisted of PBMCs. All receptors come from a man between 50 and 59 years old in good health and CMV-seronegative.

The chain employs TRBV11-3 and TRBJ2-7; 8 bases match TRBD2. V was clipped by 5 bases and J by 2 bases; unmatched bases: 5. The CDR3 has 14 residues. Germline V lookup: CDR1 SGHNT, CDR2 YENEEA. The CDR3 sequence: CASSGGTSPYEQYF. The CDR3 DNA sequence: TGTGCCAGCAGCGGCGGGACTAGTCCCTACGAGCAGTACTTC. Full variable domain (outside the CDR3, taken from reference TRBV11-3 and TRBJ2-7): EAGVVQSPRYKIIEKKQPVAFWCNPISGHNTLYWYLQNLGQGPELLIRYENEEAVDDSQLPKDRFSAERLKGVDSTLKIQPAELGDSAVYLCASSGGTSPYEQYFGPGTRLTVT.

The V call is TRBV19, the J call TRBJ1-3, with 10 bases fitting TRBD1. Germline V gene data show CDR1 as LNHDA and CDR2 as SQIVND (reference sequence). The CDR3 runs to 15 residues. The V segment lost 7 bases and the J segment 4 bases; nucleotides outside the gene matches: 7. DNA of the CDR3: TGTGCCAGTACCCGGGACAGGGGTACCGGAAACACCATATATTTT. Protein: CASTRDRGTGNTIYF.

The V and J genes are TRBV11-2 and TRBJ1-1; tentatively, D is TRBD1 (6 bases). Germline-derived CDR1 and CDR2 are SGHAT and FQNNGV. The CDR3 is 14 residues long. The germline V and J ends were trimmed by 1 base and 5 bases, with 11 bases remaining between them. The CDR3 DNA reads TGTGCCAGCAGCTTAGCATCCACAGGGACTGAAGCTTTCTTT. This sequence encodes CASSLASTGTEAFF.

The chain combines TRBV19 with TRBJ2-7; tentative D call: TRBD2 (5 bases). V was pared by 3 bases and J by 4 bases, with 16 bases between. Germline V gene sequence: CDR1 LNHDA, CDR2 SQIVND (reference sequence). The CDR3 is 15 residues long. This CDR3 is CASSISTSGPYEQYF. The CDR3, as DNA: TGTGCCAGTAGTATCTCGACCAGCGGCCCTTACGAGCAGTACTTC.

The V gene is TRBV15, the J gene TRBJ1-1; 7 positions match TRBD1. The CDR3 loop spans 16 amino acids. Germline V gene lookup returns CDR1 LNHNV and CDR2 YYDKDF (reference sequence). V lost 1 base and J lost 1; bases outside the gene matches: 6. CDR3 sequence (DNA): TGTGCCACCAGCAGAGTGGACAGGCGGGGGAACACTGAAGCTTTCTTT. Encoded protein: CATSRVDRRGNTEAFF.

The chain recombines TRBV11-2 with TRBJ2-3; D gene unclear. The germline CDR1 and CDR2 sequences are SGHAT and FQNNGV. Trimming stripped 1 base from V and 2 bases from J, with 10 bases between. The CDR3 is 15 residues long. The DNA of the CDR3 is TGTGCCAGCAGCTTAGGTTCTCAGGACACAGATACGCAGTATTTT. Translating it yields CASSLGSQDTDTQYF.

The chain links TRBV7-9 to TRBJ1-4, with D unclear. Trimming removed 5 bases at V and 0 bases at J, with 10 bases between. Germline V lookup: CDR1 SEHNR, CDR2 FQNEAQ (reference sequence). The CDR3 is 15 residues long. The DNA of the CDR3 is TGTGCCAGCAGCACTGCGCTGGCAACTAATGAAAAACTGTTTTTT. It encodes CASSTALATNEKLFF.

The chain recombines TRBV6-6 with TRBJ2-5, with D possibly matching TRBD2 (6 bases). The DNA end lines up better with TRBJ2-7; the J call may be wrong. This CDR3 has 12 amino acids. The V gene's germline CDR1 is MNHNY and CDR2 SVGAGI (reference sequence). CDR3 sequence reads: CASSRENYEQYF. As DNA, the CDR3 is TGTGCCAGCAGTCGGGAGAACTACGAGCAGTACTTC.

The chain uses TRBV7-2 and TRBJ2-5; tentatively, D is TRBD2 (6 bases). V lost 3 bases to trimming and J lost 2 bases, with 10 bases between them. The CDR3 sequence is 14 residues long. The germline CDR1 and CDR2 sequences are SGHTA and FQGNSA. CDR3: CASSLGGAQETQYF. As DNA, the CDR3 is TGTGCCAGCAGCTTGGGGGGAGCACAAGAGACCCAGTACTTC.

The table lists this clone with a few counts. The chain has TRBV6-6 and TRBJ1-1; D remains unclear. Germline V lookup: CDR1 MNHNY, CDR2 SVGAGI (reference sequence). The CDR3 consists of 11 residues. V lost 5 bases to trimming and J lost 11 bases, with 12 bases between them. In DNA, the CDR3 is TGTGCCAGCAGTACCAACAATTACGCTTTCTTT. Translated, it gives CASSTNNYAFF.

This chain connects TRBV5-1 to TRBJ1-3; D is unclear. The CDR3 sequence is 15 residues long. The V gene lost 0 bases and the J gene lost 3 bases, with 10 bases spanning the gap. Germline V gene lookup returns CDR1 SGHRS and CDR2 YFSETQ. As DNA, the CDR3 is TGCGCCAGCAGCTTGGCTGGGTCAGGTGGAAACACCATATATTTT. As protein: CASSLAGSGGNTIYF.

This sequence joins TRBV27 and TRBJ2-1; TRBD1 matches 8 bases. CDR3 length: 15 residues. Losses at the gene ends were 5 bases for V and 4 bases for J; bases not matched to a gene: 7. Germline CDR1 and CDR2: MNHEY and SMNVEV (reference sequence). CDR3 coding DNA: TGTGCCAGCAGTCCAGACAGGGGTCAGTACAATGAGCAGTTCTTC. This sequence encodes CASSPDRGQYNEQFF.

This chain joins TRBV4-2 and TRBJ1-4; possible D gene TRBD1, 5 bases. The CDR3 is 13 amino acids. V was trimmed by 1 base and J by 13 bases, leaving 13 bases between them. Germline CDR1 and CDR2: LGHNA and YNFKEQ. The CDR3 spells CASSQVFTGRLFF. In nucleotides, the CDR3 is TGTGCCAGCAGCCAAGTGTTCACAGGAAGACTGTTTTTT.

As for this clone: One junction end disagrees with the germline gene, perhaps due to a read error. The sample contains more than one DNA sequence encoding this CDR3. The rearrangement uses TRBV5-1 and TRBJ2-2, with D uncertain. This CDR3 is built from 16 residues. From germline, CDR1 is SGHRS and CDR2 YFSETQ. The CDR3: CASSLGPSTNTGELFF. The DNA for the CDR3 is TGCGCCAGTAGCTTGGGCCCTTCGACTAACACCGGGGAGCTGTTTTTT.

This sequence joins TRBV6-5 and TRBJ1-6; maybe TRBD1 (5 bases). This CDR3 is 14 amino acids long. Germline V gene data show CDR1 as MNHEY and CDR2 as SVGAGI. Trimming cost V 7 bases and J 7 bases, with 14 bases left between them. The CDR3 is CASTKRQKNSPLHF. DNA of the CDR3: TGTGCCAGCACCAAAAGACAGAAAAATTCACCCCTCCACTTT.

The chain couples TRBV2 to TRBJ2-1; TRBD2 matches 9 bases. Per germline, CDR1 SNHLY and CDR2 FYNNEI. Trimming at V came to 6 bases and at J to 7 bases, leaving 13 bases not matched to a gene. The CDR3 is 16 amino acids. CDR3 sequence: CASSASFAGGRNEQFF. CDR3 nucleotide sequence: TGTGCCAGCAGCGCCTCCTTCGCGGGAGGGAGAAATGAGCAGTTCTTC. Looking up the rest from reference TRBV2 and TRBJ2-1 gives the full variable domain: EPEVTQTPSHQVTQMGQEVILRCVPISNHLYFYWYRQILGQKVEFLVSFYNNEISEKSEIFDDQFSVERPDGSNFTLKIRSTKLEDSAMYFCASSASFAGGRNEQFFGPGTRLTVL.

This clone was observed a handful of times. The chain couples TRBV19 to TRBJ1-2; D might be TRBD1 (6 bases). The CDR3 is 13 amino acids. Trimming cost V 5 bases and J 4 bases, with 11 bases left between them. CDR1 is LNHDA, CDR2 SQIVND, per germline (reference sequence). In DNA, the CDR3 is TGTGCCAGTAGTTTAGGACAGATCTATGGCTACACCTTC. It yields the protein CASSLGQIYGYTF.

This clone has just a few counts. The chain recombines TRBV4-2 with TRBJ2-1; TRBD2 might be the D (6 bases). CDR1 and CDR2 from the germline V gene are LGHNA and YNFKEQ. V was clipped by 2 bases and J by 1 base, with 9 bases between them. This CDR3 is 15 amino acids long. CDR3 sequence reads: CASSQLAGSYNEQFF. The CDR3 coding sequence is TGTGCCAGCAGCCAACTGGCGGGGTCCTACAATGAGCAGTTCTTC.

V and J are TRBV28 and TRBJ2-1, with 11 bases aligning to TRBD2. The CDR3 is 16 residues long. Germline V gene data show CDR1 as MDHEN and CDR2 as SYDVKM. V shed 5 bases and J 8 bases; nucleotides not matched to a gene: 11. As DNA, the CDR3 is TGTGCCAGCAGTGCCCTTAGCGGGGGGGCCCGGGATGAGCAGTTCTTC. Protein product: CASSALSGGARDEQFF. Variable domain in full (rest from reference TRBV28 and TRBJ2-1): DVKVTQSSRYLVKRTGEKVFLECVQDMDHENMFWYRQDPGLGLRLIYFSYDVKMKEKGDIPEGYSVSREKKERFSLILESASTNQTSMYLCASSALSGGARDEQFFGPGTRLTVL.

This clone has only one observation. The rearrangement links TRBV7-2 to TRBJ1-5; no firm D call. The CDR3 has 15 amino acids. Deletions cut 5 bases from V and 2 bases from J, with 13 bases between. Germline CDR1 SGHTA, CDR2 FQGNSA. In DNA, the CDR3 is TGTGCCAGCAGCCCAAGACCAACAGGCAATCAGCCCCAGCATTTT. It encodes CASSPRPTGNQPQHF.

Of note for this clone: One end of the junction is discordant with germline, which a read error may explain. CDR3 nucleotide sequence: TGTTCCAGCACCGATGGGGGGGATGAGCAGTTCTTC. This encodes CSSTDGGDEQFF. This chain links TRBV7-9 with TRBJ2-1; 7 nucleotides line up with TRBD2. Germline CDR1 reads SEHNR; CDR2 reads FQNEAQ (reference sequence). The length of the CDR3 is 12 residues.

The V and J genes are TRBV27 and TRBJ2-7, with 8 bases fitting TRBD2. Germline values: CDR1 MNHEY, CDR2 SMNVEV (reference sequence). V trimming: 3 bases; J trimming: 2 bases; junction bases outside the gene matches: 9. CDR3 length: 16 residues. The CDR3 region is CASSLLNGGATYEQYF. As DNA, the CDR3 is TGTGCCAGCAGTTTGCTGAACGGGGGGGCCACCTACGAGCAGTACTTC.

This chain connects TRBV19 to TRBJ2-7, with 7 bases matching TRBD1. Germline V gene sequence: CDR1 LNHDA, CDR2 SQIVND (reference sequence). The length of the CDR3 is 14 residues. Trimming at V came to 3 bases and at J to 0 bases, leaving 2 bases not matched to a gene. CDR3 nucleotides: TGTGCCAGTAGTATCCGACAGGGCTCCTACGAGCAGTACTTC. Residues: CASSIRQGSYEQYF.

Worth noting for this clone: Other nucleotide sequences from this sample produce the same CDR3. The CDR3 bases are TGCGCCAGCAGCTTGGATCGGGGGACTGAAGCTTTCTTT. Translation: CASSLDRGTEAFF. This chain links TRBV5-1 with TRBJ1-1; maybe TRBD1 (5 bases). CDR1 is SGHRS, CDR2 YFSETQ, per germline. There are 13 residues in the CDR3. With 0 bases removed from V and 5 bases from J, the gap between germline ends came to 8 bases.